This T cell receptor (beta chain) was documented in a study of blood T cell repertoires in COVID-19. Clones were read by immunoSEQ multiplex PCR, and TCRdb kept only the in-frame ones, dropping some. Of over 85,000 clones listed, almost 80% are singletons. Germline CDR1 is LGHNA and CDR2 is YNFKEQ. The CDR3 is 15 amino acids. Trimming cost V 2 bases and J 5 bases; bases outside gene matches: 8. The sequenced sample was peripheral blood. This sequence joins TRBV4-2 and TRBJ1-2; 7 nucleotides align to TRBD1. This sequence was found in a woman of 80 years or more with active or convalescent COVID-19. The CDR3 region has the DNA TGTGCCAGCAGCCAACCGGGACAGAGACTATATGGCTACACCTTC. Translating gives CASSQPGQRLYGYTF.